The next 26 T cell receptor beta chains were all read from a single sample in a study of cytomegalovirus exposure and HLA in healthy donors. Amplification used 60 Vbeta primers and 13 Jbeta primers. Generated by immunoSEQ multiplex PCR, the TCRdb table keeps only in-frame clones and is missing some. The sample has approximately 170,000 clones; roughly 71% are singletons. The sample comprised PBMCs. The receptors come from a girl aged 10 to 17 in good health and CMV-seronegative.

The gene calls are TRBV7-3 and TRBJ2-7; 8 bases fit TRBD2. The CDR3 sequence is 15 residues long. With 5 bases clipped from V and 3 bases from J, the junction kept 9 bases outside the gene matches. The germline V gene encodes CDR1 SGHTA and CDR2 FQGTGA. The CDR3 protein is CASSPSAGEIYEQYF. The CDR3 coding sequence is TGTGCCAGCAGCCCCTCAGCGGGGGAAATCTACGAGCAGTACTTC.

DNA of the CDR3: TGCGCCAGCAGCCCTTCAACAGGGTTCAACGAGCAGTACTTC. Translation gives CASSPSTGFNEQYF. The chain has TRBV5-1 and TRBJ2-7, with a tentative D call TRBD1 (6 bases). The CDR3 extends over 14 amino acids. Germline V gene data show CDR1 as SGHRS and CDR2 as YFSETQ. The ends were cut back, 4 bases at V and 5 bases at J, with 16 bases in the middle.

The J gene is TRBJ2-2, the V gene TRBV7-8, with 9 bases lining up with TRBD1. CDR1 is SGHVS, CDR2 FQNEAQ, per germline. CDR3 size: 17 residues. V dropped 5 bases and J dropped 5; count of bases not matched to a gene: 12. Written as DNA, the CDR3 is TGTGCCAGCAGCCTTTCAGGACAGGGGAGGAAGACCGGGGAGCTGTTTTTT. It is translated as CASSLSGQGRKTGELFF.

The chain uses TRBV5-1 and TRBJ1-1; 9 nucleotides match TRBD1. Germline loops: CDR1 SGHRS, CDR2 YFSETQ. The CDR3 has 17 amino acids. V lost 2 bases to trimming and J lost 2 bases; unmatched junction nucleotides: 10. The CDR3 loop is CASSLGVTGGFNTEAFF. In DNA form, the CDR3 reads TGCGCCAGCAGCTTAGGGGTAACAGGGGGCTTCAACACTGAAGCTTTCTTT. The full variable domain, with the rest looked up from reference TRBV5-1 and TRBJ1-1, is KAGVTQTPRYLIKTRGQQVTLSCSPISGHRSVSWYQQTPGQGLQFLFEYFSETQRNKGNFPGRFSGRQFSNSRSEMNVSTLELGDSALYLCASSLGVTGGFNTEAFFGQGTRLTVV.

This chain joins TRBV18 and TRBJ2-7, with TRBD1 identical over 9 bases. After removal of 6 bases from V and 6 bases from J, the junction contained 12 bases not matched to a gene. The CDR3 runs to 15 residues. Germline V gives CDR1 KGHSH, CDR2 LQKENI. The CDR3 DNA reads as TGTGCCAGCTCCACCGGGACAGGGCTCGGTGGCGAGCAGTACTTC. Its translation: CASSTGTGLGGEQYF.

V is TRBV18 and J is TRBJ1-1, with D perhaps TRBD1 (6 bases). Trimming cost V 3 bases and J 4 bases, with 9 bases left between them. The CDR3 sequence is 13 residues long. Looked up from germline, CDR1 is KGHSH and CDR2 is LQKENI. The CDR3 protein is CASSPKQGTEAFF. The CDR3 bases are TGTGCCAGCTCACCCAAACAGGGCACTGAAGCTTTCTTT. Looking up the rest from reference TRBV18 and TRBJ1-1 gives the full variable domain: NAGVMQNPRHLVRRRGQEARLRCSPMKGHSHVYWYRQLPEEGLKFMVYLQKENIIDESGMPKERFSAEFPKEGPSILRIQQVVRGDSAAYFCASSPKQGTEAFFGQGTRLTVV.

The V gene is TRBV9, the J gene TRBJ1-1; possible D gene TRBD1, 5 bases. Germline V lookup: CDR1 SGDLS, CDR2 YYNGEE. V lost 5 bases and J 5 bases, leaving 16 bases between the germline ends. The CDR3 is 14 residues long. The CDR3 region has the DNA TGTGCCAGCAGGCCTGGGGGAGGTAGTACTGAAGCTTTCTTT. Its translation: CASRPGGGSTEAFF.

The rearrangement uses TRBV7-9 and TRBJ1-5; D gene uncertain. The CDR3 has 12 residues. V lost 6 bases and J 6 bases, leaving 9 bases between the germline ends. Per the germline V gene, CDR1 is SEHNR and CDR2 is FQNEAQ (reference sequence). The CDR3 spells CASSPPGQPQHF. In DNA, the CDR3 is TGTGCCAGCAGTCCTCCCGGTCAGCCCCAGCATTTT.

This clone was recorded once. The CDR3 region is CASSTWTPQGLNYGYTF. CDR3 coding DNA: TGTGCCAGCAGTACCTGGACACCCCAGGGCCTTAACTATGGCTACACCTTC. The rearrangement joins TRBV27 to TRBJ1-2, with a possible D match to TRBD1 (5 bases). Germline CDR1 is MNHEY and CDR2 is SMNVEV (reference sequence). Trimming left V 5 bases short and J 1 base short, with 20 bases between. The CDR3 has 17 residues.

The chain combines TRBV11-2 with TRBJ1-2; tentative D call: TRBD1 (6 bases). CDR3 length: 15 residues. Germline-derived CDR1 and CDR2 are SGHAT and FQNNGV. With 4 bases removed from V and 5 bases from J, the gap between germline ends came to 17 bases. In DNA, the CDR3 is TGTGCCAGCAGCTACTACAGGGCGGTGGGATATGGCTACACCTTC. This gives the protein CASSYYRAVGYGYTF.

CDR3 nucleotides: TGTGCCAGCAGCCAACCGGGGGTTCGAGAGACCCAGTACTTC. It is translated as CASSQPGVRETQYF. The chain combines TRBV14 with TRBJ2-5, with a tentative D call TRBD2 (6 bases). V dropped 2 bases and J dropped 4 bases, with 11 bases sitting between them. The CDR3 has 14 residues. CDR1 SGHDN and CDR2 FVKESK come from the germline V gene. The whole variable domain, filled in from reference TRBV14 and TRBJ2-5, reads EAGVTQFPSHSVIEKGQTVTLRCDPISGHDNLYWYRRVMGKEIKFLLHFVKESKQDESGMPNNRFLAERTGGTYSTLKVQPAELEDSGVYFCASSQPGVRETQYFGPGTRLLVL.

The chain couples TRBV19 to TRBJ1-1; perhaps TRBD1 as D (6 bases). This CDR3 has 17 amino acids. From germline, CDR1 is LNHDA and CDR2 SQIVND (reference sequence). The ends were cut back, 6 bases at V and 2 bases at J, with 22 bases in the middle. CDR3 residues: CASRIRGGGIVNTEAFF. The CDR3 bases are TGTGCCAGTAGGATACGGGGAGGGGGGATCGTAAACACTGAAGCTTTCTTT.

J is TRBJ2-7 and V is TRBV2, with D maybe TRBD1 (5 bases). Trimming removed 7 bases from V and 2 bases from J, with 21 bases in between. From germline, CDR1 is SNHLY and CDR2 FYNNEI. This CDR3 is built from 16 residues. DNA of the CDR3: TGTGCCAGCACCCCGAGAGGAAGGCAGGGTACCTACGAGCAGTACTTC. This sequence encodes CASTPRGRQGTYEQYF.

The chain employs TRBV7-9 and TRBJ1-4; TRBD1 matches 7 bases. V dropped 3 bases and J dropped 7; count of bases not matched to a gene: 5. The germline V gene has CDR1 SEHNR and CDR2 FQNEAQ (reference sequence). This CDR3 has 14 amino acids. The CDR3 here is CASSFSSGGEKLFF. CDR3 bases: TGTGCCAGCAGCTTTTCGTCAGGGGGTGAAAAACTGTTTTTT.

This clone was detected only a few times. J is TRBJ1-5 and V is TRBV7-9, with 8 bases identical to TRBD1. Germline loops: CDR1 SEHNR, CDR2 FQNEAQ (reference sequence). The CDR3 runs 13 residues. With V trimmed by 8 bases and J by 8 bases, 8 bases remained unmatched. CDR3 sequence reads: CASAQGQVEPQHF. CDR3 coding DNA: TGTGCCAGCGCTCAGGGACAGGTTGAGCCCCAGCATTTT.

CDR3: CASSYSRGGSTEAFF. The CDR3 nucleotides are TGTGCCAGCAGTTACTCGAGGGGGGGGAGCACTGAAGCTTTCTTT. This chain uses TRBV6-5 with TRBJ1-1; D may be TRBD1 (6 bases). The V gene lost 0 bases and the J gene lost 4 bases, with 12 bases spanning the gap. Germline V CDR1 and CDR2: MNHEY, SVGAGI. This CDR3 is built from 15 residues.

The V gene is TRBV30, the J gene TRBJ1-1; TRBD1 aligns across 7 bases. Germline values: CDR1 GTSNPN, CDR2 SVGIG (reference sequence). Trimming took 4 bases from V and 8 from J; bases not matched to a gene: 1. The CDR3 runs to 10 residues. CDR3 DNA: TGTGCCTGGACCAGGGGGGAAGCTTTCTTT. It specifies CAWTRGEAFF.

V gene TRBV9 combines with J gene TRBJ1-6, with D perhaps TRBD1 (5 bases). V dropped 4 bases and J dropped 13 bases, with 15 bases sitting between them. The length of the CDR3 is 13 residues. CDR1 is SGDLS and CDR2 is YYNGEE in the germline V gene. The CDR3 DNA reads TGTGCCAGCAGCCTCAGCGGGGGGGTCCCCCTCCACTTT. Translation gives CASSLSGGVPLHF.

The gene calls are TRBV11-3 and TRBJ2-7; TRBD2 is a possible D gene (6 bases). This CDR3 contains 12 residues. V gave up 5 bases and J gave up 8 bases, with 13 bases separating them. CDR1 is SGHNT, CDR2 YENEEA, per germline. The DNA of the CDR3 is TGTGCCAGCAGCGTAGTGGAGGGGAAGCAGTACTTC. It codes for CASSVVEGKQYF.

This clone was recorded a few times. The J gene is TRBJ2-7, the V gene TRBV7-9; 7 nucleotides match TRBD1. J gave up 3 bases and V 1 base, and 6 bases lay outside the gene matches. Germline V gene data show CDR1 as SEHNR and CDR2 as FQNEAQ (reference sequence). This CDR3 contains 15 residues. CDR3 in amino acids: CASSLEGAGGYEQYF. The CDR3 DNA is TGTGCCAGCAGCTTAGAAGGGGCAGGGGGCTACGAGCAGTACTTC.

This clone has only a few counts. This sequence joins TRBV4-1 and TRBJ1-4, with D uncertain. V lost 5 bases, J lost 8 bases, and 6 bases lay in between. The CDR3 is made up of 11 amino acids. The germline CDR1 and CDR2 sequences are MGHRA and YSYEKL. The CDR3 bases are TGCGCCAGCAGCGGTCGGGAAAAACTGTTTTTT. This gives the protein CASSGREKLFF.

This chain uses TRBV10-2 with TRBJ1-2, with TRBD1 identical over 8 bases. Per the germline V gene, CDR1 is WSHSY and CDR2 is SAAADI. The CDR3 runs to 15 residues. The junction had 9 bases not matched to a gene; V was cut back by 8 bases and J by 1 base. CDR3 in amino acids: CASSIEGQDNYGYTF. In DNA, the CDR3 is TGCGCCAGCTCCATAGAGGGACAGGATAACTATGGCTACACCTTC.

The V gene is TRBV6-5, the J gene TRBJ1-2, with a weak D call TRBD1 (5 bases). CDR1 is MNHEY and CDR2 is SVGAGI in the germline V gene. V lost 8 bases, J lost 6 bases, and 19 bases lay in between. The CDR3 runs 14 residues. This CDR3 reads CASLNMGGDHGYTF. For the CDR3, the DNA is TGTGCCAGCCTTAACATGGGAGGGGATCATGGCTACACCTTC.

The chain joins TRBV5-4 to TRBJ2-7, with TRBD1 identical over 7 bases. Germline V gives CDR1 SGHNT, CDR2 YYREEE (reference sequence). The CDR3 has 14 residues. V dropped 3 bases and J dropped 1; count of bases not matched to a gene: 4. Written as DNA, the CDR3 is TGTGCCAGCAGCTCAGGGGGTATGTCCTACGAGCAGTACTTC. This encodes CASSSGGMSYEQYF.

This chain joins TRBV6-6 and TRBJ2-7; 7 bases are a match to TRBD1. This CDR3 has 13 residues. CDR1 is MNHNY, CDR2 SVGAGI, per germline (reference sequence). Trimming cost V 8 bases and J 2 bases; bases outside gene matches: 6. The CDR3 spells CASVSGGTYEQYF. In nucleotides, the CDR3 is TGTGCCAGCGTCTCAGGGGGTACCTACGAGCAGTACTTC.

The genes are TRBV6-5 and TRBJ2-2; 7 nucleotides align to TRBD2. The CDR3 contains 14 residues. The trim removed 6 bases at V and 1 base at J, leaving 2 bases unmatched. CDR1 is MNHEY and CDR2 is SVGAGI in the germline V gene. For the CDR3, the DNA is TGTGCCAGCAGACCGGGGGGGAACACCGGGGAGCTGTTTTTT. Translating gives CASRPGGNTGELFF.